The next 8 T cell receptor beta chains were all read from a single sample in a study of blood T cell repertoires in COVID-19. Assay: immunoSEQ multiplex PCR; the TCRdb copy retains only in-frame clones and omits some. Seen here are tens of thousands of clones, around 91% observed once, and the top ten hold under 0.6%. Input material: peripheral blood. These receptors originate from a man aged 45-65 years with COVID-19, enrolled during active disease.

The V and J genes are TRBV28 and TRBJ1-5, with D possibly matching TRBD1 (6 bases). Germline assignment: CDR1 MDHEN and CDR2 SYDVKM. Trimming cost V 4 bases and J 1 base, with 11 bases left between them. The CDR3 has 15 residues. CDR3 sequence (DNA): TGTGCCAGCAGTTGGGACAAGGGCAGCAATCAGCCCCAGCATTTT. Its translation is CASSWDKGSNQPQHF.

V and J are TRBV5-1 and TRBJ1-1, with D possibly matching TRBD1 (6 bases). The V end lost 1 base, the J end lost 4 bases, and 14 bases lay between the germline ends. Germline loops: CDR1 SGHRS, CDR2 YFSETQ. This CDR3 comprises 15 residues. The CDR3 reads CASSLQGTSTTEAFF. The CDR3 DNA sequence: TGCGCCAGCAGCTTGCAAGGGACATCGACCACTGAAGCTTTCTTT.

The chain carries TRBV5-1 and TRBJ1-2; TRBD1 aligns across 9 bases. This CDR3 contains 14 residues. Germline loops: CDR1 SGHRS, CDR2 YFSETQ. V shed 4 bases and J 5 bases; nucleotides not matched to a gene: 6. The CDR3, as DNA: TGCGCCAGCAGCACGGACAGGGGAGGGTATGGCTACACCTTC. Translated, it gives CASSTDRGGYGYTF.

The chain joins TRBV12-3 or TRBV12-4 to TRBJ2-7, with D perhaps TRBD1 (5 bases). The V and J ends lost 3 bases and 6 bases respectively, with 12 bases between them. The CDR3 consists of 13 residues. The CDR3 spells CASSFSQGAEQYF. In DNA, the CDR3 is TGTGCCAGCAGTTTTAGCCAGGGCGCCGAGCAGTACTTC.

For the CDR3, the DNA is TGTGCCAGCAGCCAAGTTCCAGCGGGTTCGGCTTTCTTT. Protein: CASSQVPAGSAFF. The rearrangement uses TRBV3-1 (or the pseudogene TRBV3-2) and TRBJ1-1; no clear D. CDR1 LGHDT and CDR2 YNNKEL come from the germline V gene (reference sequence). The germline V and J ends were trimmed by 1 base and 11 bases, with 14 bases remaining between them. The CDR3 sequence is 13 residues long.

This clone was counted once. V and J are TRBV5-1 and TRBJ2-1; tentative D call: TRBD2 (5 bases). V lost 0 bases and J lost 9, with 13 bases in between. CDR1 is SGHRS and CDR2 is YFSETQ in the germline V gene. The CDR3 spans 14 residues. CDR3 bases: TGCGCCAGCAGCTTGGATCGCCCGGGGAGTGAGCAGTTCTTC. This codes for CASSLDRPGSEQFF.

The count of this clone is one. This chain links TRBV11-2 with TRBJ1-4; possibly TRBD1 for D (6 bases). Per the germline V gene, CDR1 is SGHAT and CDR2 is FQNNGV. Between the trimmed V and J ends, which lost 0 bases and 17 bases, there was a span of 16 bases. This CDR3 has 13 residues. The DNA for the CDR3 is TGTGCCAGCAGCTTAGAGGGCAGGGGCTCGTCTTTTTTT. As protein: CASSLEGRGSSFF. Looking up the rest from reference TRBV11-2 and TRBJ1-4 gives the full variable domain: EAGVAQSPRYKIIEKRQSVAFWCNPISGHATLYWYQQILGQGPKLLIQFQNNGVVDDSQLPKDRFSAERLKGVDSTLKIQPAKLEDSAVYLCASSLEGRGSSFFGSGTQLSVL.

This chain links TRBV2 with TRBJ1-2; 7 bases align to TRBD1. Germline CDR1 reads SNHLY; CDR2 reads FYNNEI. V lost 5 bases to trimming and J lost 1 base; unmatched junction nucleotides: 10. CDR3 size: 16 residues. Here the CDR3 reads CASSRDRSINNYGYTF. The CDR3 DNA follows: TGTGCCAGCAGTCGGGACAGAAGTATAAATAACTATGGCTACACCTTC.